The 19 T cell receptor beta chains listed next were all sequenced from one sample in a study of blood T cell repertoires in COVID-19. The protocol was immunoSEQ multiplex PCR, while the TCRdb copy is restricted to in-frame clones and leaves out a portion. The sample has 90,000 to 140,000 clones, approximately 85% seen once. The specimen was peripheral blood. Receptor source: a man aged 45-65 years with acute or convalescent COVID-19.

The genes are TRBV5-1 and TRBJ1-2; TRBD1 might be the D (6 bases). There are 17 residues in the CDR3. The germline V gene encodes CDR1 SGHRS and CDR2 YFSETQ. Between the trimmed V and J ends, which lost 0 bases and 4 bases, there was a span of 19 bases. The CDR3 reads CASSLGRQDSRRYGYTF. The DNA for the CDR3 is TGCGCCAGCAGCTTGGGGAGACAGGACTCCCGGCGCTATGGCTACACCTTC.

The chain recombines TRBV19 with TRBJ1-3; possible D gene TRBD1, 5 bases. The CDR3 runs to 14 residues. With 9 bases removed from V and 3 bases from J, the gap between germline ends came to 15 bases. Germline lookup yields CDR1 LNHDA and CDR2 SQIVND (reference sequence). CDR3 sequence (DNA): TGTGCCAGCAAGGCGTCGGGACTTGGAAACACCATATATTTT. Protein sequence: CASKASGLGNTIYF.

The count of this clone is one. The genes are TRBV9 and TRBJ2-2; TRBD1 might be the D (6 bases). Germline V gives CDR1 SGDLS, CDR2 YYNGEE. The CDR3 has 19 amino acids. V lost 0 bases and J lost 4, with 22 bases in between. The CDR3 DNA sequence: TGTGCCAGCAGCGTAGCTGGAACGGGACACCCGGCAGGCACCGGGGAGCTGTTTTTT. This gives the protein CASSVAGTGHPAGTGELFF.

This clone was seen once. The chain couples TRBV5-1 to TRBJ1-1, with a tentative D call TRBD1 (5 bases). The CDR3 is 13 amino acids. Germline V gives CDR1 SGHRS, CDR2 YFSETQ. The V end lost 2 bases, the J end lost 5 bases, and 10 bases lay between the germline ends. This chain's CDR3 is CASSFRVKTEAFF. CDR3 DNA: TGCGCCAGCAGCTTCAGGGTAAAGACTGAAGCTTTCTTT. The full variable domain, with the rest looked up from reference TRBV5-1 and TRBJ1-1, is KAGVTQTPRYLIKTRGQQVTLSCSPISGHRSVSWYQQTPGQGLQFLFEYFSETQRNKGNFPGRFSGRQFSNSRSEMNVSTLELGDSALYLCASSFRVKTEAFFGQGTRLTVV.

V gene TRBV4-1 combines with J gene TRBJ2-7; 12 bases line up with TRBD2. Germline-derived CDR1 and CDR2 are MGHRA and YSYEKL. V lost 1 base, J lost 3 bases, and 1 base stayed unmatched. The CDR3 runs to 15 residues. CDR3 region: CASSQVTSGGYEQYF. CDR3 DNA sequence: TGCGCCAGCAGCCAAGTGACTAGCGGGGGCTACGAGCAGTACTTC.

The gene calls are TRBV7-3 and TRBJ1-3; 7 bases are a match to TRBD1. V shed 5 bases and J 2 bases; nucleotides not matched to a gene: 3. This CDR3 contains 14 residues. CDR1 and CDR2 from the germline V gene are SGHTA and FQGTGA. The CDR3 protein is CASSQDRTGNTIYF. CDR3 coding DNA: TGTGCCAGCAGCCAGGACAGGACTGGAAACACCATATATTTT.

The chain combines TRBV6-5 with TRBJ2-7; the D gene is possibly TRBD2 (5 bases). Trimming took 2 bases from V and 2 from J, leaving 7 bases between them. Looked up from germline, CDR1 is MNHEY and CDR2 is SVGAGI. The CDR3 totals 13 residues. Here the CDR3 reads CASSYMGAYEQYF. In DNA, the CDR3 is TGTGCCAGCAGTTACATGGGAGCCTACGAGCAGTACTTC.

The J gene is TRBJ1-5, the V gene TRBV10-3; 9 bases map to TRBD1. This CDR3 region has 15 residues. V lost 8 bases and J lost 0; bases outside the gene matches: 5. CDR1 is ENHRY and CDR2 is SYGVKD in the germline V gene. CDR3 residues: CAIGWTGDSNQPQHF. The DNA for the CDR3 is TGTGCCATCGGCTGGACAGGGGATAGCAATCAGCCCCAGCATTTT.

V gene TRBV11-3 combines with J gene TRBJ2-6; D is perhaps TRBD1 (6 bases). Looked up from germline, CDR1 is SGHNT and CDR2 is YENEEA. The CDR3 has 15 amino acids. The V gene lost 2 bases and the J gene lost 4 bases, with 9 bases spanning the gap. DNA for the CDR3: TGTGCCAGCAGCTTATCAGGGGTCGGGGCCAACGTCCTGACTTTC. This translates into CASSLSGVGANVLTF.

V usage is TRBV9 and J usage is TRBJ1-6; tentative D call: TRBD1 (6 bases). Trimming stripped 3 bases from V and 7 bases from J, with 23 bases between. The CDR3 has 18 amino acids. CDR1 is SGDLS and CDR2 is YYNGEE in the germline V gene. CDR3 residues: CASSATGTATSENSPLHF. Written as DNA, the CDR3 is TGTGCCAGCAGCGCCACAGGGACGGCTACCTCGGAGAATTCACCCCTCCACTTT.

The gene calls are TRBV7-8 and TRBJ2-2; D is perhaps TRBD2 (5 bases). This CDR3 is built from 16 residues. V was cut by 4 bases and J by 5 bases, with 17 bases left in between. The germline V gene encodes CDR1 SGHVS and CDR2 FQNEAQ. CDR3 sequence (DNA): TGTGCCAGCAGCTCAAGGAGGACGTTTCCGACCGGGGAGCTGTTTTTT. Translated: CASSSRRTFPTGELFF. The entire variable domain, with the rest obtained from reference TRBV7-8 and TRBJ2-2, is as follows: GAGVSQSPRYKVAKRGQDVALRCDPISGHVSLFWYQQALGQGPEFLTYFQNEAQLDKSGLPSDRFFAERPEGSVSTLKIQRTQQEDSAVYLCASSSRRTFPTGELFFGEGSRLTVL.

The chain carries TRBV28 and TRBJ1-5, with TRBD1 as a possible D gene (6 bases). The V end was cut by 6 bases, the J end by 2 bases, with 14 bases between. Germline V gene lookup returns CDR1 MDHEN and CDR2 SYDVKM. The CDR3 is 15 residues long. The CDR3 reads CASRTGTLRNQPQHF. The CDR3 DNA reads as TGTGCCAGCAGAACCGGGACACTACGCAATCAGCCCCAGCATTTT.

This clone was found a few times. The V call is TRBV3-1 (or the pseudogene TRBV3-2), the J call TRBJ2-2; D remains unclear. V lost 4 bases and J 8 bases, leaving 11 bases between the germline ends. The length of the CDR3 is 13 residues. Per the germline V gene, CDR1 is LGHDT and CDR2 is YNNKEL (reference sequence). DNA for the CDR3: TGTGCCAGCAGCCTACAGTCGGTAGGGGAGCTGTTTTTT. Its translation is CASSLQSVGELFF.

The table lists this clone with a count of one. This chain uses TRBV7-6 with TRBJ2-1; TRBD2 matches 11 bases. This CDR3 spans 19 amino acids. Germline V gene sequence: CDR1 SGHVS, CDR2 FNYEAQ. The V and J ends lost 1 base and 5 bases, in that order; junction bases with no gene match: 13. As DNA, the CDR3 is TGTGCCAGCAGCTTAGGGCTAGCGGGAGGATGGGACCTACACAATGAGCAGTTCTTC. It yields the protein CASSLGLAGGWDLHNEQFF.

This clone was counted once. The chain links TRBV2 to TRBJ1-1; D remains unclear. Trimming pared 8 bases from V and 7 bases from J, leaving 17 bases between. Germline V gene sequence: CDR1 SNHLY, CDR2 FYNNEI. This CDR3 region has 13 residues. CDR3 in amino acids: CASRSPAGFEAFF. The CDR3 coding sequence is TGTGCCAGCCGATCACCGGCGGGGTTTGAAGCTTTCTTT.

The sample holds a few counts of this clone. The J gene is TRBJ1-3, the V gene TRBV2, with a tentative D call TRBD1 (5 bases). This CDR3 has 16 amino acids. Germline-derived CDR1 and CDR2 are SNHLY and FYNNEI. The V gene lost 5 bases and the J gene lost 0 bases, with 14 bases spanning the gap. DNA for the CDR3: TGTGCCAGCAGTTCACAAGACAGCCTCTCTGGAAACACCATATATTTT. Protein: CASSSQDSLSGNTIYF.

The V gene is TRBV10-3, the J gene TRBJ2-1; no definite D call. The CDR3 is 12 residues long. Germline V gene data show CDR1 as ENHRY and CDR2 as SYGVKD. The V gene lost 11 bases and the J gene lost 6 bases, with 14 bases spanning the gap. The CDR3 reads CAAGPNGNEQFF. CDR3 coding DNA: TGTGCCGCCGGTCCGAATGGCAATGAGCAGTTCTTC.

The rearrangement joins TRBV18 to TRBJ1-1; D may be TRBD1 (5 bases). V was shortened by 1 base and J by 0 bases, with 9 bases between the two germline ends. This CDR3 region has 15 residues. The germline V gene has CDR1 KGHSH and CDR2 LQKENI. The CDR3 reads CASSPRREVNTEAFF. The CDR3 nucleotides read TGTGCCAGCTCACCACGCAGGGAGGTGAACACTGAAGCTTTCTTT.

V and J are TRBV11-3 and TRBJ2-2; TRBD1 might be the D (6 bases). Germline V CDR1 and CDR2: SGHNT, YENEEA. V was shortened by 4 bases and J by 3 bases, with 9 bases between the two germline ends. The CDR3 covers 14 residues. CDR3 nucleotide sequence: TGTGCCAGCAGCTCACAGGGATACACCGGGGAGCTGTTTTTT. Translated: CASSSQGYTGELFF.